By frequency in the sample, the clone carrying this T cell receptor beta chain is medium-sized (0.01 to 0.1%). The data stem from a study of blood T cell repertoires in COVID-19. About the research overall: Italy, Spain and the United States were the sources of the convalescent and acute COVID-19 samples.

Adults between about 18 and 95 years of age took part from 24 US areas. Recovered Cohort 3 donors showed two negative PCRs, clearance, or symptom resolution. In the authors' methods: Estimates of nucleated cell counts were drawn from the amplification of reference gene primers. The table came from immunoSEQ multiplex PCR; TCRdb's copy has only in-frame clones and leaves some out. V, J and clone size are taken as reported in that table, and D and trimming were inferred from the DNA itself. The data show about 46,000 clones, around 87% seen once. The V and J ends lost 7 bases and 0 bases respectively, with 10 bases between them. The CDR3 spans 14 residues. Germline assignment: CDR1 SEHNR and CDR2 FQNEAQ (reference sequence).

The chain uses TRBV7-9 and TRBJ2-1; TRBD2 might be the D (6 bases). This clonotype originated in a woman aged 50 to 60 who had recovered from COVID-19. The sequenced sample was PBMCs or T cells enriched from blood (not recorded which). The CDR3 spells CASNKGGSYNEQFF. The CDR3 DNA follows: TGTGCCAGCAATAAGGGAGGCTCCTACAATGAGCAGTTCTTC.